Presented here are 9 T cell receptor beta chains from one specimen sequenced in a study of blood T cell repertoires in COVID-19. Clones were read by immunoSEQ multiplex PCR, and TCRdb kept only the in-frame ones, dropping some. Seen here are some 260,000 clones, about four fifths observed once, and the top ten hold about 8.9%. The sequenced sample was peripheral blood. These receptors originate from a man older than 75 with acute or convalescent COVID-19.

The rearrangement uses TRBV5-4 and TRBJ2-3; the match to TRBD2 covers 11 bases. The J segment lost 8 bases and the V segment lost 0 bases, leaving 5 bases of the junction unmatched. Germline assignment: CDR1 SGHNT and CDR2 YYREEE (reference sequence). The CDR3 is 15 residues long. The CDR3 loop reads CASSLDSGGASTQYF. CDR3 coding DNA: TGTGCCAGCAGCTTGGATAGCGGGGGGGCCTCTACGCAGTATTTT.

The CDR3 DNA follows: TGCGCCAGCAGCCCTGGGGCGTGGAACTATGGCTACACCTTC. Residues: CASSPGAWNYGYTF. The V and J genes are TRBV5-1 and TRBJ1-2, with a possible D match to TRBD1 (5 bases). CDR1 is SGHRS, CDR2 YFSETQ, per germline. There are 14 residues in the CDR3. Trimming left V 4 bases short and J 2 bases short, with 12 bases between.

CDR3 coding DNA: TGTGCCAGCAGCTACTACAGGGGGTCCGGGGAGCTGTTTTTT. As protein: CASSYYRGSGELFF. This chain links TRBV5-4 with TRBJ2-2, with 8 bases lining up with TRBD1. J lost 6 bases, V lost 3 bases, and 4 bases had no gene match. CDR3 length: 14 amino acids. Germline V gene data show CDR1 as SGHNT and CDR2 as YYREEE (reference sequence).

The V and J genes are TRBV28 and TRBJ1-4; maybe TRBD1 (5 bases). Per the germline V gene, CDR1 is MDHEN and CDR2 is SYDVKM. CDR3 length: 15 amino acids. Trimming pared 4 bases from V and 0 bases from J, leaving 9 bases between. CDR3: CASSSGLATNEKLFF. CDR3 DNA: TGTGCCAGCAGTTCAGGGCTAGCAACTAATGAAAAACTGTTTTTT.

The chain carries TRBV7-3 and TRBJ1-2; 12 bases match TRBD1. The V gene's germline CDR1 is SGHTA and CDR2 FQGTGA. The junction had 9 bases not matched to a gene; V was cut back by 5 bases and J by 5 bases. The CDR3 has 16 residues. Written as DNA, the CDR3 is TGTGCCAGCAGCGAAACCGGGACAGGGGGCCTATATGGCTACACCTTC. Translating it yields CASSETGTGGLYGYTF.

This chain connects TRBV2 to TRBJ1-1; tentative D call: TRBD1 (5 bases). The CDR3 contains 14 residues. The V and J ends lost 7 bases and 5 bases respectively, with 17 bases between them. Germline-derived CDR1 and CDR2 are SNHLY and FYNNEI. The CDR3 spells CASNPQGSSTEAFF. Written as DNA, the CDR3 is TGTGCCAGCAATCCTCAGGGCAGTTCTACTGAAGCTTTCTTT.

This clone was found once. V and J are TRBV18 and TRBJ2-7; D might be TRBD2 (6 bases). The germline V gene encodes CDR1 KGHSH and CDR2 LQKENI. The V end was cut by 0 bases, the J end by 0 bases, with 18 bases between. The CDR3 is 18 residues long. The CDR3 DNA is TGTGCCAGCTCACCACCAAGTCAGTACTCCGGGAGCTCCTACGAGCAGTACTTC. It specifies CASSPPSQYSGSSYEQYF.

V usage is TRBV6-6 and J usage is TRBJ2-1, with 8 positions matching TRBD2. The germline CDR1 and CDR2 sequences are MNHNY and SVGAGI (reference sequence). The CDR3 sequence is 14 residues long. V lost 8 bases and J lost 2; bases outside the gene matches: 5. The DNA of the CDR3 is TGTGCCAGCTTAGCGGGGCCTACCTACAATGAGCAGTTCTTC. Translating gives CASLAGPTYNEQFF.

This chain links TRBV24-1 with TRBJ2-5; 12 bases match TRBD1. This CDR3 has 16 residues. The V gene end was trimmed by 4 bases and the J gene end by 4 bases; junction bases not matched to a gene: 6. CDR1 is KGHDR and CDR2 is SFDVKD in the germline V gene. This CDR3 is CATSDRGQGARETQYF. Here the CDR3 DNA reads TGTGCCACCAGTGACCGGGGACAGGGGGCGCGAGAGACCCAGTACTTC.